The 21 T cell receptor beta chains below come from one sample, sequenced in a study of cytomegalovirus exposure and HLA in healthy donors. PCR primers comprised 60 Vbeta and 13 Jbeta primers. Profiling relied on immunoSEQ multiplex PCR, and the TCRdb table lists in-frame clones only, not all of them. The sample includes about 160,000 clones, 82% of them seen just once. What was sequenced was PBMCs. These receptor sequences come from a girl aged 5 to 17 in good health and CMV-seropositive.

This sequence joins TRBV2 and TRBJ2-7; a weak D match, TRBD1 (5 bases). The CDR3 is 14 residues long. Germline V gene lookup returns CDR1 SNHLY and CDR2 FYNNEI. Trimming removed 4 bases at V and 1 base at J, with 11 bases between. The CDR3 reads CASSVDRASYEQYF. DNA of the CDR3: TGTGCCAGCAGTGTCGACAGAGCGTCCTACGAGCAGTACTTC.

The J gene is TRBJ2-3, the V gene TRBV6-4; D call uncertain. V was pared by 4 bases and J by 0 bases, with 11 bases between. Germline V gives CDR1 MRHNA, CDR2 SNTAGT. The CDR3 length is 15 residues. The CDR3 reads CASSAQATSTDTQYF. The CDR3, as DNA: TGTGCCAGCAGTGCGCAAGCGACTAGCACAGATACGCAGTATTTT.

V usage is TRBV4-1 and J usage is TRBJ1-1, with TRBD1 matching over 7 bases. V shed 3 bases, J shed 5 bases, and the junction held 9 bases outside the gene matches. The germline CDR1 and CDR2 sequences are MGHRA and YSYEKL. There are 15 residues in the CDR3. The CDR3 loop reads CASSQERQGGTEAFF. The CDR3 region has the DNA TGCGCCAGCAGCCAGGAGAGACAGGGAGGAACTGAAGCTTTCTTT.

The chain combines TRBV25-1 with TRBJ2-7; tentatively, D is TRBD1 (6 bases). CDR3 size: 16 residues. Trimming took off 1 base at V and 5 bases at J, with 18 bases between the two ends. CDR1 is MGHDK, CDR2 SYGVNS, per germline. The CDR3 nucleotides read TGTGCCAGCAGTGAATCCTCGTTGGCAGGGGCAGACGAGCAGTACTTC. This codes for CASSESSLAGADEQYF.

The genes are TRBV21-1 and TRBJ1-1. TRBV21-1 is a pseudogene. The CDR3 loop spans 13 amino acids. The CDR3 region is CASSFDGAYEAFF. The CDR3 bases are TGTGCCAGCAGCTTCGACGGAGCATATGAAGCTTTCTTT.

V gene TRBV13 combines with J gene TRBJ1-2, with D tentatively TRBD1 (5 bases). The CDR3 length is 15 residues. Between the trimmed V and J ends, which lost 5 bases and 7 bases, there was a span of 20 bases. Germline CDR1 and CDR2: PRHDT and FYEKMQ (reference sequence). CDR3 amino acids: CASSQRQSASAGYTF. The CDR3 DNA is TGTGCCAGCAGCCAACGACAGTCCGCGTCCGCTGGCTACACCTTC.

The chain couples TRBV5-1 to TRBJ1-5, with 7 bases identical to TRBD1. V lost 4 bases and J lost 4; bases outside the gene matches: 5. There are 14 residues in the CDR3. The germline CDR1 and CDR2 sequences are SGHRS and YFSETQ. The CDR3 loop reads CASSTGQPNQPQHF. Here the CDR3 DNA reads TGCGCCAGCAGCACGGGACAGCCAAATCAGCCCCAGCATTTT. The full variable domain, with the rest looked up from reference TRBV5-1 and TRBJ1-5, is KAGVTQTPRYLIKTRGQQVTLSCSPISGHRSVSWYQQTPGQGLQFLFEYFSETQRNKGNFPGRFSGRQFSNSRSEMNVSTLELGDSALYLCASSTGQPNQPQHFGDGTRLSIL.

The chain recombines TRBV9 with TRBJ2-2; 11 positions match TRBD1. The CDR3 runs 16 residues. The ends lost 0 bases at V and 5 bases at J; junction bases unmatched: 3. Looked up from germline, CDR1 is SGDLS and CDR2 is YYNGEE. The CDR3 nucleotides are TGTGCCAGCAGCGTAGGGACAGGGGGCGTTACCGGGGAGCTGTTTTTT. Protein sequence: CASSVGTGGVTGELFF.

The chain recombines TRBV28 with TRBJ2-3; 7 nucleotides agree with TRBD2. The CDR3 is made up of 16 amino acids. CDR1 and CDR2 from the germline V gene are MDHEN and SYDVKM. The ends lost 6 bases at V and 5 bases at J; junction bases unmatched: 14. CDR3 DNA: TGTGCCAGCAGCCTCCGGGGACTACGCCCCGGAGATACGCAGTATTTT. It specifies CASSLRGLRPGDTQYF. Based on the CDR3 plus reference TRBV28 and TRBJ2-3, the full variable domain is DVKVTQSSRYLVKRTGEKVFLECVQDMDHENMFWYRQDPGLGLRLIYFSYDVKMKEKGDIPEGYSVSREKKERFSLILESASTNQTSMYLCASSLRGLRPGDTQYFGPGTRLTVL.

The chain carries TRBV14 and TRBJ2-1; tentatively, D is TRBD1 (7 bases). CDR1 and CDR2 (germline): SGHDN, FVKESK. The ends were cut back, 4 bases at V and 9 bases at J, with 16 bases in the middle. The CDR3 is made up of 14 amino acids. Written as DNA, the CDR3 is TGTGCCAGCAGCCCCCGAAGACAGGGAGGTGAGCAGTTCTTC. It codes for CASSPRRQGGEQFF.

On this clone itself: Other DNA sequences in the same sample also yield this CDR3. V and J are TRBV6-6 and TRBJ2-1; D is uncertain. The CDR3 totals 13 residues. The germline V gene has CDR1 MNHNY and CDR2 SVGAGI (reference sequence). The ends were cut back, 0 bases at V and 3 bases at J, with 3 bases in the middle. The CDR3 spells CASSYSSYNEQFF. As DNA, the CDR3 is TGTGCCAGCAGTTACTCTAGCTACAATGAGCAGTTCTTC.

This clone was seen a few times. The genes are TRBV27 and TRBJ2-3; 7 bases are shared with TRBD2. With 5 bases clipped from V and 6 bases from J, the junction kept 11 bases outside the gene matches. CDR1 MNHEY and CDR2 SMNVEV come from the germline V gene (reference sequence). The CDR3 extends over 15 amino acids. Written as DNA, the CDR3 is TGTGCCAGCAGTCTCGGGACTACTTGGTGGGATACGCAGTATTTT. It yields the protein CASSLGTTWWDTQYF.

The chain is built from TRBV25-1 and TRBJ1-4; 7 bases are a match to TRBD1. Germline V lookup: CDR1 MGHDK, CDR2 SYGVNS. The CDR3 is 16 residues long. The junction had 8 bases not matched to a gene; V was cut back by 1 base and J by 6 bases. In DNA form, the CDR3 reads TGTGCCAGCAGTGAATTCTCCAGGGGGAAAGATGAAAAACTGTTTTTT. Translated: CASSEFSRGKDEKLFF.

The chain couples TRBV27 to TRBJ2-1, with 11 bases matching TRBD2. After removal of 6 bases from V and 13 bases from J, the junction contained 5 bases not matched to a gene. The CDR3 spans 12 residues. Germline loops: CDR1 MNHEY, CDR2 SMNVEV (reference sequence). The DNA for the CDR3 is TGTGCCAGCAGCTATAGCGGGGGGGTACAGTTCTTC. Translated, it gives CASSYSGGVQFF.

This chain uses TRBV4-3 with TRBJ1-6; the match to TRBD1 covers 7 bases. There are 16 residues in the CDR3. V lost 0 bases, J lost 5 bases, and 4 bases stayed unmatched. CDR1 is LGHNA, CDR2 YSLEER, per germline. CDR3 bases: TGCGCCAGCAGCCAAGATCGGACAGGAAATAATTCACCCCTCCACTTT. It specifies CASSQDRTGNNSPLHF.

This clone occurred once. The chain couples TRBV29-1 to TRBJ2-2, with TRBD2 as a possible D gene (5 bases). Trimming took 6 bases from V and 2 from J, leaving 13 bases between them. The CDR3 spans 14 residues. The germline V gene encodes CDR1 SQVTM and CDR2 ANQGSEA. The CDR3 protein is CSVSSRGNTGELFF. CDR3 sequence (DNA): TGCAGCGTGTCTAGTCGGGGAAACACCGGGGAGCTGTTTTTT.

The chain links TRBV15 to TRBJ2-1; 9 bases fit TRBD2. Germline V CDR1 and CDR2: LNHNV, YYDKDF (reference sequence). J lost 2 bases, V lost 1 base, and 0 bases had no gene match. The CDR3 sequence is 15 residues long. CDR3 loop: CATSRVAGAYNEQFF. For the CDR3, the DNA is TGTGCCACCAGCAGAGTAGCGGGGGCCTACAATGAGCAGTTCTTC.

This chain connects TRBV2 to TRBJ1-1; weak D call: TRBD1 (6 bases). CDR1 and CDR2 from the germline V gene are SNHLY and FYNNEI. V lost 5 bases and J lost 0, with 10 bases in between. This CDR3 comprises 14 residues. CDR3 amino acids: CASSFTGLNTEAFF. The CDR3 coding sequence is TGTGCCAGCAGTTTCACAGGGCTGAACACTGAAGCTTTCTTT. Full variable domain (outside the CDR3, taken from reference TRBV2 and TRBJ1-1): EPEVTQTPSHQVTQMGQEVILRCVPISNHLYFYWYRQILGQKVEFLVSFYNNEISEKSEIFDDQFSVERPDGSNFTLKIRSTKLEDSAMYFCASSFTGLNTEAFFGQGTRLTVV.

This rearrangement joins TRBV5-8 to TRBJ1-1; D is unresolved. This CDR3 has 11 amino acids. Germline assignment: CDR1 SGHTS and CDR2 YDEGEE. The germline V and J ends were trimmed by 1 base and 8 bases, with 6 bases remaining between them. The CDR3 nucleotides are TGTGCCAGCAGCTTGTGGCAGGAAGCTTTCTTT. Encoded protein: CASSLWQEAFF.

The chain links TRBV9 to TRBJ1-1; D ambiguous. Germline V gives CDR1 SGDLS, CDR2 YYNGEE. Between the trimmed V and J ends, which lost 0 bases and 0 bases, there was a span of 12 bases. The CDR3 is made up of 16 amino acids. CDR3 sequence: CASSVEPGPLNTEAFF. CDR3 bases: TGTGCCAGCAGCGTAGAACCAGGCCCTCTGAACACTGAAGCTTTCTTT.

This clone was observed a single time. The rearrangement joins TRBV2 to TRBJ1-1; possibly TRBD1 for D (6 bases). Germline V gene data show CDR1 as SNHLY and CDR2 as FYNNEI. Deletions cut 3 bases from V and 5 bases from J, with 13 bases between. CDR3 length: 14 amino acids. CDR3 nucleotides: TGTGCCAGCAGTGATTCGGGCAGGGGTACTGAAGCTTTCTTT. Translated, it gives CASSDSGRGTEAFF.